This TCR beta chain derives from a study of chemoradiotherapy in HPV16-positive cancers. For the study at large: Candidate HPV-specific clones and shared TCR motifs came from a couple of HPV16-positive patients.

After removal of 0 bases from V and 0 bases from J, the junction contained 11 bases not matched to a gene. The CDR3 extends over 19 amino acids. Germline V lookup: CDR1 SGHNT, CDR2 YYREEE (reference sequence). The data were produced by immunoSEQ multiplex PCR, yet TCRdb's version contains in-frame clones alone and is incomplete. The table records under 85,000 clones, about nine tenths of them present only once. The TCR comes from a human donor with HPV-associated anogenital cancer. The V call is TRBV5-4, the J call TRBJ2-5; TRBD2 matches at 10 bases. The specimen comprised blood, sampled from a patient who underwent chemoradiotherapy. The CDR3 DNA follows: TGTGCCAGCAGCTTGGCCGGAGGGGTAGCGGGAGGCCACCAAGAGACCCAGTACTTC. It encodes CASSLAGGVAGGHQETQYF.